This TCR beta chain is drawn from a study of shared clonotypes between healthy human individuals. Regarding the study as a whole: Enrolling few donors narrowed the genetic and exposure-history diversity that was represented. Generation probability values for non-shared clonotypes were lower than those for clonotypes shared by all four donors.

Selected positively for CCR7 and CD45RO-negative, naive CD8 cells excluded terminally differentiated effector memory CD45RA+ cells. The length of the CDR3 is 16 residues. Germline V lookup: CDR1 SGHRS, CDR2 YFSETQ. The V segment lost 0 bases and the J segment 4 bases; nucleotides outside the gene matches: 9. Original handling: ImmunoSEQ output held junction-only sequences without quality scores, so filtering differed. The table came from immunoSEQ multiplex PCR; TCRdb's copy has only in-frame clones and leaves some out. That table is the source of V, J and clone size, and D and trimming were worked out from the DNA. The repertoire includes about 2 million clones, roughly 95% of them detected once, and around 1% sits in the top ten. This clone was picked up one time. The antigen is undetermined.

What was sequenced was naive CD8+ T cells sorted from blood. This receptor was taken from a young man in good health. The V call is TRBV5-1, the J call TRBJ1-1; 7 bases align to TRBD1. The CDR3 coding sequence is TGCGCCAGCAGCTTGGGGCCAGGGGGTCTGGGCACTGAAGCTTTCTTT. It translates to CASSLGPGGLGTEAFF.